In its sample, the clone carrying this T cell receptor (beta chain) was seen a few times. This entry is derived from a study of blood T cells in healthy people across ages. The CDR3 consists of 13 residues. Trimming took 3 bases from V and 0 from J, leaving 8 bases between them. CDR1 DFQATT and CDR2 SNEGSKA come from the germline V gene (reference sequence). It was with a sample-barcoded 5' primer and a J-beta primer mix that a second PCR of roughly 7 to 12 cycles was run. Each CDR3 protein is one row after TCRdb ran MiXCR on the 5' RACE reads. The table shows fewer than 2 million distinct CDR3 sequences, with 39% occurring only once.

Input material: blood. The sequence was obtained from a human donor in good health. The V and J genes are TRBV20-1 and TRBJ2-5, with no clear D. The CDR3 loop is CSASRLYQETQYF. As DNA, the CDR3 is TGCAGTGCTAGTAGGCTGTACCAAGAGACCCAGTACTTC.